In its sample, the clone carrying this T cell receptor beta chain ranks as medium-sized (0.01 to 0.1%). Its specificity is unknown. The source of the sample is a study of T and B cells in COVID-19 patients. Background on the study: Peripheral blood came from COVID-19 patients with active infection or after recovery. Most recovered patients had mild to moderate COVID-19 treated as outpatients.

The study, taken as a whole, reports: Patients with COVID-19 reportedly showed strongly skewed T cell receptor beta variable and joining gene usage.

Germline V CDR1 and CDR2: MNHNY, SVGAGI (reference sequence). This CDR3 region has 13 residues. V gave up 7 bases and J gave up 2 bases; unmatched junction bases: 4. BIOMED2 TRB-A/B primer pools were used in multiplex TRB PCR. A single record per CDR3 protein comes from TCRdb applying MiXCR to the multiplex PCR reads. The sample gives around 5,400 distinct CDR3 sequences, 27% of which show up once; about 5.5% is in the top ten. Each TRB amplification used about 250-550 ng of genomic DNA from blood. This clonotype originated in a human donor with active COVID-19. Sequences were obtained from blood. The gene calls are TRBV6-6 and TRBJ2-7, with 8 bases lining up with TRBD2. The DNA of the CDR3 is TGTGCCAGCACCCCCGGGGGGGCCTACGAGCAGTACTTC. Its protein is CASTPGGAYEQYF.